This TCR beta chain was recovered during a study of shared clonotypes between healthy human individuals. Turning to this clone: The antigen is unknown.

General study results and limits: Non-shared clonotypes were found to have lower generation probabilities than the clonotypes that were shared by all four of the sorted-subset donors.

This table comes from immunoSEQ multiplex PCR, and its TCRdb copy is limited to in-frame clones, with some not included. The data show approximately 95,000 clones, with under 80% seen just once and roughly 40% held by the top ten. With 5 bases clipped from V and 8 bases from J, the junction kept 5 bases outside the gene matches. This CDR3 is 13 amino acids long. Germline CDR1 SEHNR, CDR2 FQNEAQ (reference sequence). Input material: memory CD8+ T cells sorted from blood. Specified subset: CD45RO+ cells pooled with CCR7-negative TemRA cells. V usage is TRBV7-9 and J usage is TRBJ2-1; 8 nucleotides agree with TRBD2. This receptor was obtained from a man aged 25-40 years in good health. CDR3 residues: CASSGTRPDEQFF. CDR3 bases: TGTGCCAGCAGCGGGACTAGACCCGATGAGCAGTTCTTC.